The present entry profiles one T cell receptor (beta chain) with its context. Produced via immunoSEQ multiplex PCR; TCRdb's table is partial and in-frame only. Found here are roughly 200,000 clones; the top ten clones hold 2% to 2.5%. The entry originates in a study of control samples from healthy donors and cancer patients. The CDR3 runs to 15 residues. V was clipped by 0 bases and J by 4 bases, with 14 bases between them. Germline CDR1 and CDR2: SGHRS and YFSETQ. V gene TRBV5-1 combines with J gene TRBJ2-7; D may be TRBD1 or TRBD2 (6 bases each). The sequence derives from a woman aged 25 to 39 in good health. Sequencing was done on a sample of blood. The CDR3 nucleotides are TGCGCCAGCAGCTTGGTTGGGGGGCCTTCTTACGAGCAGTACTTC. Encoded protein: CASSLVGGPSYEQYF.